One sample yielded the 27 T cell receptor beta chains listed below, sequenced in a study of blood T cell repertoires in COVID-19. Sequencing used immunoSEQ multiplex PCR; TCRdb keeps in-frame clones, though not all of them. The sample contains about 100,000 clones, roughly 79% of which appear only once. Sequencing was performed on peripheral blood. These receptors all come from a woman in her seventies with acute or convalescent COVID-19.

CDR3 nucleotide sequence: TGTGCCAGCTCACCACTCGCCGGGACAGCCATGAGGAAACTGTTTTTT. Translated: CASSPLAGTAMRKLFF. J is TRBJ1-4 and V is TRBV18, with 7 bases that match TRBD1. The CDR3 length is 16 residues. The V gene end was trimmed by 1 base and the J gene end by 11 bases; junction bases not matched to a gene: 13. CDR1 is KGHSH, CDR2 LQKENI, per germline.

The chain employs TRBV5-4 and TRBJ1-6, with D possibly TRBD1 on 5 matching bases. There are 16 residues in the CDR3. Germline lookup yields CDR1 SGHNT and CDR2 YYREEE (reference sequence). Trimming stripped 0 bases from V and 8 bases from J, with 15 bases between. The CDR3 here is CASSLEGREGYSPLHF. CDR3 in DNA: TGTGCCAGCAGCTTGGAGGGCAGGGAGGGTTATTCACCCCTCCACTTT. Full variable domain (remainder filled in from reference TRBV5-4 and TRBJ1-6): ETGVTQSPTHLIKTRGQQVTLRCSSQSGHNTVSWYQQALGQGPQFIFQYYREEENGRGNFPPRFSGLQFPNYSSELNVNALELDDSALYLCASSLEGREGYSPLHFGNGTRLTVT.

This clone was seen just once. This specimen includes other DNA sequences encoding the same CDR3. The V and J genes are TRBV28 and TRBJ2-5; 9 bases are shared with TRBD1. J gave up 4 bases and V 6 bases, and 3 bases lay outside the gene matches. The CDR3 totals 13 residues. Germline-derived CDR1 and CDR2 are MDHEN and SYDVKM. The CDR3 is CASRTGGRETQYF. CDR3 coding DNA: TGTGCCAGCAGGACAGGGGGTCGAGAGACCCAGTACTTC. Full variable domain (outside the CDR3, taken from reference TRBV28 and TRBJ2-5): DVKVTQSSRYLVKRTGEKVFLECVQDMDHENMFWYRQDPGLGLRLIYFSYDVKMKEKGDIPEGYSVSREKKERFSLILESASTNQTSMYLCASRTGGRETQYFGPGTRLLVL.

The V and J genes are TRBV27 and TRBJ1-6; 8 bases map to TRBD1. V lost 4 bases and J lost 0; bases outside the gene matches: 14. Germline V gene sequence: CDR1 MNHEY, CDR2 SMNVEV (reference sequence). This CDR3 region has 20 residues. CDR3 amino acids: CASSSRRAGGLLSYNSPLHF. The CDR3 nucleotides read TGTGCCAGCAGTTCCAGGAGGGCAGGGGGCCTACTCTCCTATAATTCACCCCTCCACTTT.

The CDR3 spells CASGLVAGASVTGELFF. The CDR3 DNA reads TGTGCTAGTGGTTTGGTAGCGGGGGCCTCGGTCACCGGGGAGCTGTTTTTT. The V call is TRBV12-5, the J call TRBJ2-2; TRBD2 aligns across 8 bases. The CDR3 is made up of 17 amino acids. Per germline, CDR1 LGHNT and CDR2 FRNRAP. The V and J ends lost 0 bases and 4 bases, in that order; junction bases with no gene match: 7.

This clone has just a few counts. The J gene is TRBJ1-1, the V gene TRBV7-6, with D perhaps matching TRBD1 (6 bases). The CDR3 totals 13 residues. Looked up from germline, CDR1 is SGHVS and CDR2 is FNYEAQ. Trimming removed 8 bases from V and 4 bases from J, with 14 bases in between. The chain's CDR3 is CASRGDMATEAFF. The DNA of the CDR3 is TGTGCCAGCCGGGGGGACATGGCCACTGAAGCTTTCTTT.

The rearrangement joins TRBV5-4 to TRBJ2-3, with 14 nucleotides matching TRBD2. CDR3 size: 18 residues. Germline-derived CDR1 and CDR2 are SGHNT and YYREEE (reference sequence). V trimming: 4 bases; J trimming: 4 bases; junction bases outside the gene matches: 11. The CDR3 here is CASSPGTSGGTGSDTQYF. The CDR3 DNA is TGTGCCAGCAGCCCCGGGACTAGCGGGGGAACAGGCTCAGATACGCAGTATTTT.

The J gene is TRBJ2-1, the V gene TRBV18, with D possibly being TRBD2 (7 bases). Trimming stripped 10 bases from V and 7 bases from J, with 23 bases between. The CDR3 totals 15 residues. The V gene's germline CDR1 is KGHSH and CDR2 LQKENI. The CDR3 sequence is CATASRGADRNEQFF. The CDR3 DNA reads TGTGCCACCGCCTCCCGGGGGGCCGATAGAAATGAGCAGTTCTTC.

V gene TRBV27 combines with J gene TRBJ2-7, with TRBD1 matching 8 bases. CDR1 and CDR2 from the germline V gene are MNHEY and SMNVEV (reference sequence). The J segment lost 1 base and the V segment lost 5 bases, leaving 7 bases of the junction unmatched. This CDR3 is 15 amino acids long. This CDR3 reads CASSTDRGLSYEQYF. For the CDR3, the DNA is TGTGCCAGCAGTACCGACAGGGGTCTTTCCTACGAGCAGTACTTC.

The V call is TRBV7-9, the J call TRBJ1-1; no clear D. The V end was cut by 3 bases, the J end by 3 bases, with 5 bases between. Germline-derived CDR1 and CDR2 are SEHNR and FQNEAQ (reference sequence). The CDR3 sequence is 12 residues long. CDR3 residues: CASSFGDTEAFF. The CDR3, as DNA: TGTGCCAGCAGCTTCGGGGACACTGAAGCTTTCTTT.

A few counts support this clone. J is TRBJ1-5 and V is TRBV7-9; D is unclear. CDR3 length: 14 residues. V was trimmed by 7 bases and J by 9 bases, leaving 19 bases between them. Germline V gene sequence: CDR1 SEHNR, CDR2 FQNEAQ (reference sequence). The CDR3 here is CASTNEGSSRPQHF. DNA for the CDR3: TGTGCCAGCACCAACGAGGGAAGCTCTCGGCCCCAGCATTTT.

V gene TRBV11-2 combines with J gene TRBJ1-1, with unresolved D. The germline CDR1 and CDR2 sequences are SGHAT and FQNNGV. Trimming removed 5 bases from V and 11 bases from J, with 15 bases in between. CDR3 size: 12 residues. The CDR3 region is CASSRLGSVAFF. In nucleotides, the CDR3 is TGTGCCAGCAGCCGTCTCGGGAGCGTTGCTTTCTTT. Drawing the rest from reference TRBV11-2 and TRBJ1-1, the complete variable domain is EAGVAQSPRYKIIEKRQSVAFWCNPISGHATLYWYQQILGQGPKLLIQFQNNGVVDDSQLPKDRFSAERLKGVDSTLKIQPAKLEDSAVYLCASSRLGSVAFFGQGTRLTVV.

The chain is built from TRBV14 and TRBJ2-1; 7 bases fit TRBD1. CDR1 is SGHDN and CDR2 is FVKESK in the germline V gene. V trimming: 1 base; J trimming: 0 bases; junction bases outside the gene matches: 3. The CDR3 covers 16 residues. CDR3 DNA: TGTGCCAGCAGCCAAGGGAGACAGGGCTCCTACAATGAGCAGTTCTTC. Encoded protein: CASSQGRQGSYNEQFF.

The CDR3 loop is CAWWAVGNTIYF. For the CDR3, the DNA is TGTGCCTGGTGGGCAGTCGGAAACACCATATATTTT. The chain uses TRBV30 and TRBJ1-3; D gene unclear. Per the germline V gene, CDR1 is GTSNPN and CDR2 is SVGIG (reference sequence). The germline V and J ends were trimmed by 5 bases and 4 bases, with 9 bases remaining between them. The CDR3 runs 12 residues.

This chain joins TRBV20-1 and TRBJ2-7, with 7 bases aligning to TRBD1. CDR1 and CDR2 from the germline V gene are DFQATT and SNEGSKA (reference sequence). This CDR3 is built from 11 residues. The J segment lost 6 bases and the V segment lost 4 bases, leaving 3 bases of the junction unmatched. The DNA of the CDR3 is TGCAGTGCTATACACAGGGGCGAGCAGTACGTC. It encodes CSAIHRGEQYV.

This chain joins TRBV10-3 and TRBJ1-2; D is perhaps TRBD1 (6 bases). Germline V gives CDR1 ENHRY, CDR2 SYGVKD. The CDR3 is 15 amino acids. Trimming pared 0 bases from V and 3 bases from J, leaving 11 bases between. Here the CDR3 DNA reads TGTGCCATCAGTGAGTCGACAGGAGACTACTATGGCTACACCTTC. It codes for CAISESTGDYYGYTF.

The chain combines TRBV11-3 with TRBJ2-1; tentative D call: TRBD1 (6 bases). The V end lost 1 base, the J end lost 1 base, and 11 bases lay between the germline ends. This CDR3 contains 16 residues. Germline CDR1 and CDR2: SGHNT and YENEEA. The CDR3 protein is CASSLGQGSSYNEQFF. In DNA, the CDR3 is TGTGCCAGCAGCTTAGGGCAGGGGTCTTCCTACAATGAGCAGTTCTTC.

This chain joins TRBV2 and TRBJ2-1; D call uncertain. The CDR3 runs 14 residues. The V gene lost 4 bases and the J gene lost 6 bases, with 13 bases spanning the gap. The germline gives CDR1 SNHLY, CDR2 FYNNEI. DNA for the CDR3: TGTGCCAGCAGTGTAGGCCCAGGAATCAATGAGCAGTTCTTC. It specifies CASSVGPGINEQFF.

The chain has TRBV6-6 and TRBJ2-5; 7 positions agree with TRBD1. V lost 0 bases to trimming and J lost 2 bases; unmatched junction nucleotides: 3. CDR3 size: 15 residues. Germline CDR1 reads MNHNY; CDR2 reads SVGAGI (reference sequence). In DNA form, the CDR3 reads TGTGCCAGCAGTTACTCGACAGGGCCTCAAGAGACCCAGTACTTC. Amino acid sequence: CASSYSTGPQETQYF.

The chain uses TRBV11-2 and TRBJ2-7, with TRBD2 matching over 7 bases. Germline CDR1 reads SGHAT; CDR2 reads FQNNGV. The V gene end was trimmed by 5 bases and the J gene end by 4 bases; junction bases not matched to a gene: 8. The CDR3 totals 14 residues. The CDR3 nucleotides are TGTGCCAGCAGCCCAATTTTGGGGGGGTACGAGCAGTACTTC. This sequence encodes CASSPILGGYEQYF.

As DNA, the CDR3 is TGTGCCAGCAGCCATGGGACAGCCTACGAGCAGTACTTC. It translates to CASSHGTAYEQYF. V gene TRBV3-1 (or the pseudogene TRBV3-2) combines with J gene TRBJ2-7; 7 nucleotides agree with TRBD1. Trimming took 3 bases from V and 2 from J; bases not matched to a gene: 1. Per germline, CDR1 LGHDT and CDR2 YNNKEL (reference sequence). This CDR3 region has 13 residues.

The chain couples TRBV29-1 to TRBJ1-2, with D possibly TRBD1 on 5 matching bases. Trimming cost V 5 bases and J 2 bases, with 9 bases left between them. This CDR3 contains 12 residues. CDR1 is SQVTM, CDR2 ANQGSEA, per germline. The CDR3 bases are TGCAGCGTTCTTGACAGAAACTATGGCTACACCTTC. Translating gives CSVLDRNYGYTF.

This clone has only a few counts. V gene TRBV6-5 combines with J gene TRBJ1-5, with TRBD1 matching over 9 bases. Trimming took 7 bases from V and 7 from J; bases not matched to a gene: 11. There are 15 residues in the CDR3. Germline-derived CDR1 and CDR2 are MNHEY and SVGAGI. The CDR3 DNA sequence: TGTGCCAGCAAGGTCGGGACAGGGCAGGGACAGCCCCAGCATTTT. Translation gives CASKVGTGQGQPQHF.

The CDR3 bases are TGTGCCAGCAGCTCGGGGGGGACAGTTCTTCGCTCCTATGGCTACACCTTC. This codes for CASSSGGTVLRSYGYTF. V usage is TRBV9 and J usage is TRBJ1-2; TRBD1 matches at 7 bases. The V gene's germline CDR1 is SGDLS and CDR2 YYNGEE. The V and J ends lost 4 bases and 4 bases, in that order; junction bases with no gene match: 16. This CDR3 has 17 residues.

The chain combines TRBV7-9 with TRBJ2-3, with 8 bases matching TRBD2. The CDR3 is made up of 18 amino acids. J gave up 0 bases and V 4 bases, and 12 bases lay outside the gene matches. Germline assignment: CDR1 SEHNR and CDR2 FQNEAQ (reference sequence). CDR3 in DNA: TGTGCCAGCAGCTCGCCGGGACTAGTAGAGCGAAGCACAGATACGCAGTATTTT. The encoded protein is CASSSPGLVERSTDTQYF.

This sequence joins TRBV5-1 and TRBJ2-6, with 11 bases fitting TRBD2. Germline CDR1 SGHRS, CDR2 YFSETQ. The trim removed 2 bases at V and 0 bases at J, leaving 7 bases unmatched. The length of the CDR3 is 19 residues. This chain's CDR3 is CASSFTSGGPLSGANVLTF. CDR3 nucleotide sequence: TGCGCCAGCAGCTTTACTAGCGGGGGCCCACTCTCTGGGGCCAACGTCCTGACTTTC.

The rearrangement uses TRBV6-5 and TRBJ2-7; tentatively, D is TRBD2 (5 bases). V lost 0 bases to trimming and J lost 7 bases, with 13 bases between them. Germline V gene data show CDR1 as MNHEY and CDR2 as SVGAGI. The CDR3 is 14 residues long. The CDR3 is CASSYSGSSGEQYF. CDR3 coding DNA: TGTGCCAGCAGTTACTCGGGGTCATCGGGGGAGCAGTACTTC.